This paragraph reports one T cell receptor (beta chain). Its target is not known. The data derive from a study of T cell responses to AZD1222 COVID-19 vaccine. Broader study findings: Spike-wide vaccine-associated CD4 TCRs dominated at 160-218 and 743-854. The study found Spike-specific TCR breadth and depth rose after two AZD1222 doses. The donor cohort was predominantly white British with a female majority, and clonal diversity may have been underestimated.

Libraries were prepared by immunoSEQ multiplex PCR; TCRdb keeps only in-frame clonotypes and omits some of them. The profile shows approximately 150,000 clones, 90% to 95% of them singletons. Germline CDR1 is MNHEY and CDR2 is SMNVEV (reference sequence). The length of the CDR3 is 13 residues. Trimming removed 2 bases from V and 8 bases from J, with 9 bases in between. The TCR originated in an adult in good health. The material sequenced was peripheral blood, taken on day 0 of AZD1222 vaccination. The chain joins TRBV27 to TRBJ1-4; D is ambiguous. CDR3 DNA sequence: TGTGCCAGCAGTTTAAGAATGCGGGAAAAACTGTTTTTT. Translation gives CASSLRMREKLFF.